This T cell receptor beta chain stems from a study of T cell clonotyping in hematopoietic cell transplantation. Study context: Recipients' pretransplant samples followed cytoreduction. Findings of the study overall: Broader posttransplant TCR repertoire diversity was predicted by graft donor and pretransplant recipient Inverse Simpson Index values. After transplant, recipient diversity fell while pathologically expanded clonotypes grew through day 180.

Indicated time point: recipient sample about 28 days before transplant, after cytoreduction. Recipient blood drawn about 28 days pretransplant and days 30, 100, 180 after. As regards this clone: No antigen is known for it.

Germline CDR1 is SGHRS and CDR2 is YFSETQ. The CDR3 has 15 residues. Germline trimming cut 0 bases from V and 6 bases from J; bases unmatched to any gene: 9. Assay used: immunoSEQ multiplex PCR; TCRdb lists only in-frame clones, some missing. The data hold around 37,000 clones, with 85% observed a single time. The receptor's source is a man in his sixties with acute myeloid leukemia. Some clones in this sample may be carry-over from other donors' samples. Sequences were derived from peripheral blood mononuclear cells, sampled before stem cell transplant. The rearrangement uses TRBV5-1 and TRBJ2-7; 7 bases match TRBD1. DNA for the CDR3: TGCGCCAGCAGCTTGGGGGCAGGGACAGTCCCCGAGCAGTACTTC. This sequence encodes CASSLGAGTVPEQYF.